The table lists the clone carrying this T cell receptor (beta chain) with a few counts. The data are from a study of identical twins. TCRdb independently ran MiXCR on the 5' RACE reads; one entry per CDR3 protein. The table shows hundreds of thousands of distinct CDR3 sequences, with over 8.5% occurring only once. These data were likewise used in another study, on yellow fever vaccine responses in identical twins.

The sequenced sample was PBMCs. This clonotype was obtained from a woman aged 18-29 years in good health.

The DNA of the CDR3 is TGCAGTGCTAGACCCCCTTCATACGAGGCGCTACGGGACGATACGCAGTATTTT. It encodes CSARPPSYEALRDDTQYF. This chain links TRBV20-1 with TRBJ2-3; TRBD1 or TRBD2 may be the D gene (5 bases each). CDR3 length equals 18 residues. V lost 2 bases and J lost 6, with 27 bases in between. CDR1 DFQATT and CDR2 SNEGSKA come from the germline V gene (reference sequence).